This is a list of T cell receptor beta chains from one sample in a study of blood T cell repertoires in COVID-19. The repertoire was sequenced with immunoSEQ multiplex PCR; TCRdb's copy has only in-frame clones and lacks some. Found here are 300,000 to 450,000 clones, more than 85% of them singletons; the top ten hold roughly 1%. The sample was PBMCs or T cells enriched from blood (not recorded which). The receptors here all came from a woman aged 30 to 39 who had recovered from COVID-19. CDR3s include the opening cysteine and the closing phenylalanine or tryptophan. D genes are given only for firm matches. Clone sizes are given selectively: once, few, many, or a class where the clone is expanded.

d_call	j_call	clone_size	v_call	cdr3_aa	cdr3_nt
-	TRBJ1-1	-	TRBV4-1	CASSRQVLGAEAFF	TGCGCCAGCAGCCGACAGGTCTTGGGAGCTGAAGCTTTCTTT
TRBD1	TRBJ2-1	-	TRBV9	CASSVDGQGAGEQFF	TGTGCCAGCAGCGTAGATGGACAGGGGGCGGGGGAGCAGTTCTTC
-	TRBJ1-5	-	TRBV30	CAWATGAGSNQPQHF	TGTGCCTGGGCAACCGGAGCAGGGTCCAATCAGCCCCAGCATTTT
-	TRBJ1-3	-	TRBV21-1	CASSKSPLTGNGNTIYF	TGTGCCAGCAGCAAAAGCCCCCTGACAGGGAACGGAAACACCATATATTTT
TRBD1	TRBJ2-5	-	TRBV30	CAWSLGQQETQYF	TGTGCCTGGAGCCTGGGACAGCAAGAGACCCAGTACTTC
-	TRBJ1-3	-	TRBV5-6	CASSRDIDGNTIYF	TGTGCCAGCAGCCGGGACATTGATGGAAACACCATATATTTT
-	TRBJ1-5	few	TRBV4-1	CASSQELEQPQHF	TGCGCCAGCAGCCAAGAGTTAGAACAGCCCCAGCATTTT
TRBD2	TRBJ2-5	-	TRBV10-3	CAIRTSGDRETQYF	TGTGCCATCAGGACTAGCGGGGATAGAGAGACCCAGTACTTC
TRBD1	TRBJ1-2	-	TRBV19	CASTPDRNPYGYTF	TGTGCCAGTACCCCGGACAGGAACCCCTATGGCTACACCTTC
-	TRBJ1-5	-	TRBV2	CASSEGRGPNQPQHF	TGTGCCAGCAGTGAGGGCAGGGGACCCAATCAGCCCCAGCATTTT
-	TRBJ1-1	-	TRBV6-5	CASSYRGINTEAFF	TGTGCCAGCAGTTACAGGGGGATCAACACTGAAGCTTTCTTT
-	TRBJ1-3	-	TRBV6-5	CASGRGPGNTIYF	TGTGCCAGCGGCAGGGGACCTGGAAACACCATATATTTT
TRBD1	TRBJ2-1	once	TRBV11-3	CASSLDSGQGDEQFF	TGTGCCAGCAGCTTAGATTCGGGACAGGGGGATGAGCAGTTCTTC
TRBD1	TRBJ1-2	-	TRBV29-1	CSVLTGGNYGYTF	TGCAGCGTCTTGACAGGGGGAAACTATGGCTACACCTTC
TRBD1	TRBJ2-1	-	TRBV6-5	CASSNPGQGLNEQFF	TGTGCCAGCAGTAATCCGGGACAGGGGCTCAATGAGCAGTTCTTC
-	TRBJ2-5	-	TRBV7-9	CASSFPTGTQETQYF	TGTGCCAGCAGCTTCCCCACAGGGACCCAAGAGACCCAGTACTTC
-	TRBJ1-5	-	TRBV19	CASSPGRSNQPQHF	TGTGCCAGTAGCCCCGGGAGGAGCAATCAGCCCCAGCATTTT
-	TRBJ2-1	-	TRBV28	CASTRGVSANEQFF	TGTGCCAGCACCCGCGGGGTTTCCGCCAATGAGCAGTTCTTC
-	TRBJ1-5	few	TRBV9	CASSTRDTNQPQHF	TGTGCCAGCAGCACCCGGGACACCAATCAGCCCCAGCATTTT
TRBD1	TRBJ1-2	-	TRBV28	CASSPPLLTGLAGAYTF	TGTGCCAGCAGCCCGCCCCTTTTGACAGGGCTAGCGGGTGCCTACACCTTC